This TCR beta chain was retrieved from a study of beta chain features in type 1 diabetes (dated by TCRdb to 2016 to 2019). Study-wide context: No differences in mean age, gender distribution, total cell number or subset yield were found between patients and healthy donors. A total of approximately 100,000,000 sorted cells were examined across all samples, and the number of cells per subset was strongly correlated with RNA yield. In the study, TCRB repertoires of sorted circulating CD4+ T cell subsets from recently diagnosed type 1 diabetes patients were compared with those of matched healthy donors. Regulatory and stem cell-like memory subsets were obtained from only 8 patients and roughly 8 healthy donors, while naive and central memory subsets were obtained from all 28 donors. General findings and caveats noted by the study authors: Because small numbers of individuals were included in the HLA sub-analyses, any influence of HLA type on TCRB rearrangement was left unresolved. Shorter templates might have been favored by PCR, but patient and control samples were amplified and corrected together, so both groups would have been affected equally by any skew. At VDJ recombination sites, type 1 diabetes patients had fewer insertions and more deleted nucleotides, which implies abnormalities in thymic rearrangement. In all four CD4+ subsets, TCRB CDR3 length was moderately but significantly shorter in type 1 diabetes patients. Sequencing cDNA rather than genomic DNA could over-represent highly expressing activated cells, although activation and CD3 levels did not differ between groups. Naive, central memory and regulatory TCRB repertoires appeared more similar among patients than among healthy donors.

CDR1 and CDR2, per the germline V gene, are ENHRY and SYGVKD. Inclusive of the bounding cysteine and phenylalanine, the CDR3 is 14 residues long. The entry retains the CDR3 DNA only, 42 bases that are in frame from base 1. V sheds 4 bases and J sheds 3 bases, leaving 11 bases between their ends. A word on this clone: Its cognate antigen has yet to be identified. Base qualities were left out, and no much larger clone turns up one base away.

The entire amount of isolated RNA was reverse transcribed using the High Capacity cDNA Reverse Transcription Kit, so the sequenced TCRB transcripts were expressed ones. Deep immunoSEQ sequencing was performed on naive, central memory and regulatory T cell samples, with an average of roughly 3.6 million total reads per sample. Sorted cells were lysed in RLT buffer and RNA was extracted with DNase-treated RNeasy Micro or Mini kits, depending on cell number. To prevent cross-contamination, each cell subset was processed individually, whereas patient and healthy donor samples were processed jointly. TCRB sequences were amplified from cDNA with the immunoSEQ multiplex PCR, producing 87-bp fragments spanning the CDR3 region. Sequencing of the amplicons was done on the Illumina HiSeq platform. On the authors' methods: Synthetic template baselines were used to correct PCR bias computationally, reads within Hamming distance 2 were collapsed, and singletons that could not be merged were discarded. Reads were aligned to IMGT to assign V, D and J genes, CDR3 length, and insertions or deletions at six rearrangement sites. Clonotype counts were normalized to sorted cell number within each subset before computing true diversity and Gini coefficients with the tcR R package. Repertoire sharing was quantified using the overlap coefficient calculated on TCRB nucleotide sequences. Out-of-frame TCRB sequences from naive cells were analyzed to stand in for the pre-selection repertoire. This is the immuneACCESS table as TCRdb keeps it, with only in-frame sequences that have V and J called. A part of the clones is gone; compared with another copy, unresolved V genes explain less than half, and the rest is unexplained. The V and J calls and the clone size are those of that table, but D and trimming were determined from the DNA. Within this sample are approximately 470,000 clones, with approximately 31% of them counted one time only. Together, the top ten hold almost 0.065% of the sample.

Each donor gave one peripheral blood draw, averaging approximately 110 mL, which was collected into heparinised tubes. A BD FACSAria II and a panel including CD45RO, CCR7, CD25, CD127, CD95 and CD27 were used to sort naive, central memory, regulatory and stem cell-like memory CD4+ T cells. Purity was above 95% for every sorted population. PBMCs were isolated immediately by Lymphoprep density gradient centrifugation and stained directly without culture. So that batch effects would be minimized, each experiment stained and sorted samples in pairs, pairing one healthy donor with one patient. The receptor was derived from a man younger than 35 in good health. Here the chain combines TRBV10-3 and TRBJ2-3; the D gene is perhaps TRBD2, on 5 matching bases. Sequenced input: naive CD4+ T cells from blood. In the paper's terms, the cell subset or site label means: true naive CD4+ T cells. The CDR3 has the sequence CAISASGVTDTQYF. The nucleotide sequence reads TGTGCCATCAGTGCGAGCGGCGTTACAGATACGCAGTATTTT.